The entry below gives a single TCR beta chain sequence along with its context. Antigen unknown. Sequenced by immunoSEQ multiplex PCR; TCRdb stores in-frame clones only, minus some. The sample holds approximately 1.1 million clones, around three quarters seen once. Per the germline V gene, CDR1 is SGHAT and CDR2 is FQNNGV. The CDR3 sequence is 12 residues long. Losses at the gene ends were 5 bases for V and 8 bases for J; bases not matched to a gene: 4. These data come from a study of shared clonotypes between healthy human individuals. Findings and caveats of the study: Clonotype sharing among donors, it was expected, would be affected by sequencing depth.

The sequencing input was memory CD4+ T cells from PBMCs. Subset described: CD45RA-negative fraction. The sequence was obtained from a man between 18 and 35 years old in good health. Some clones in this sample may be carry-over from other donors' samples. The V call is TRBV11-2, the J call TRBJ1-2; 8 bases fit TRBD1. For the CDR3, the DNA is TGTGCCAGCAGCCGGACAGGGATCGGCTACACCTTC. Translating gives CASSRTGIGYTF.